The 5 T cell receptor beta chains below all came from one sample that was sequenced in a study of identifying expanded T cells in peripheral blood. Produced via immunoSEQ multiplex PCR; TCRdb's table is partial and in-frame only. The data show 95,000 to 100,000 clones, roughly nine tenths seen once. The sequencing input was blood. The source of these receptors is a person aged 18 to 69 in good health.

This chain links TRBV10-3 with TRBJ1-3; weak D call: TRBD1 (5 bases). The germline gives CDR1 ENHRY, CDR2 SYGVKD. The V and J ends lost 8 bases and 3 bases respectively, with 17 bases between them. The CDR3 has 15 amino acids. The chain's CDR3 is CAIRVSQGYGNTIYF. CDR3 bases: TGTGCCATCCGGGTGTCCCAGGGATATGGAAACACCATATATTTT.

This clone is a singleton in its sample. The J gene is TRBJ2-7, the V gene TRBV7-2; 7 nucleotides align to TRBD1. The germline V gene has CDR1 SGHTA and CDR2 FQGNSA. V trimming: 5 bases; J trimming: 3 bases; junction bases outside the gene matches: 7. The CDR3 runs to 14 residues. CDR3 DNA sequence: TGTGCCAGCAGCGTATACAGGGGTGGCTACGAGCAGTACTTC. It specifies CASSVYRGGYEQYF. Combining the CDR3 with reference TRBV7-2 and TRBJ2-7 gives the whole variable domain GAGVSQSPSNKVTEKGKDVELRCDPISGHTALYWYRQSLGQGLEFLIYFQGNSAPDKSGLPSDRFSAERTGGSVSTLTIQRTQQEDSAVYLCASSVYRGGYEQYFGPGTRLTVT.

This clone was counted a single time. The chain is built from TRBV19 and TRBJ2-1; D is unresolved. The CDR3 has 17 residues. V was cut by 5 bases and J by 8 bases, with 25 bases left in between. Germline V gives CDR1 LNHDA, CDR2 SQIVND (reference sequence). The CDR3 loop reads CASSSRLGPRRRHEQFF. CDR3 coding DNA: TGTGCCAGTAGTTCCCGTCTTGGCCCTAGACGTAGGCATGAGCAGTTCTTC.

This clone appeared once. An end of the junction does not agree with germline; a read error may underlie this. This chain links TRBV18 with TRBJ1-1, with D maybe TRBD1 (6 bases). This CDR3 region has 13 residues. Looked up from germline, CDR1 is KGHSH and CDR2 is LQKENI. CDR3 in DNA: TGTGCCAGCTCACGAGACAGGAACACTAAAGCTTTCTTT. Encoded protein: CASSRDRNTKAFF.

The V gene is TRBV2, the J gene TRBJ2-6, with TRBD1 as a possible D gene (5 bases). CDR1 and CDR2 (germline): SNHLY, FYNNEI. V lost 2 bases, J lost 0 bases, and 11 bases lay in between. This CDR3 spans 17 amino acids. The CDR3 spells CASSELTARSGANVLTF. CDR3 sequence (DNA): TGTGCCAGCAGTGAATTGACAGCCCGCTCTGGGGCCAACGTCCTGACTTTC.